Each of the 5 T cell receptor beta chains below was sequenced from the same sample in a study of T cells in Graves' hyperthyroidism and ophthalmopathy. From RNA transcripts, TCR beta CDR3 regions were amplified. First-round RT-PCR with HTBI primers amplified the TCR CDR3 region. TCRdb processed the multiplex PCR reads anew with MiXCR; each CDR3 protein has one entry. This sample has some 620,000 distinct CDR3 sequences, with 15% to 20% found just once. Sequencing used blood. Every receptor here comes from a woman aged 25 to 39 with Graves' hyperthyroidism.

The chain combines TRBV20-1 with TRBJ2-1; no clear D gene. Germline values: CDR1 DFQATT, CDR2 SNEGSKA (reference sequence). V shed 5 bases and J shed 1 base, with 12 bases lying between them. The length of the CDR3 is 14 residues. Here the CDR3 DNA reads TGCAGTGCTCAAGACGCAGGTTCCTACAATGAGCAGTTCTTC. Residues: CSAQDAGSYNEQFF.

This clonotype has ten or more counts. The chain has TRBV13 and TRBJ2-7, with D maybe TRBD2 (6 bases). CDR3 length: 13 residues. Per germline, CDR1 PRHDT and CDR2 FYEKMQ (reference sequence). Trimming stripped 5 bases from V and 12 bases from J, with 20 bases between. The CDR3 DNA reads TGTGCCAGCAGCGGGGACTCCGACGTCAAGCGGTACTTC. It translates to CASSGDSDVKRYF.

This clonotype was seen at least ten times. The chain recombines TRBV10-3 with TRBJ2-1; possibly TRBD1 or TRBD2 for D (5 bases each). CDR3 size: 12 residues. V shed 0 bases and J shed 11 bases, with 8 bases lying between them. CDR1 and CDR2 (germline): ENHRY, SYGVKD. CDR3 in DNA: TGTGCCATCAGTGAGTCACCGGGACAGCAGTTCTTC. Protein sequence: CAISESPGQQFF.

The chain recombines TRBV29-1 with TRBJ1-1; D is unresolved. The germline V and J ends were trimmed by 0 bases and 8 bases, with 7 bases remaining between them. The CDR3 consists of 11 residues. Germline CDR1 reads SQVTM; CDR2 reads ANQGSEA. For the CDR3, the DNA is TGCAGCGTTGAAGATCCTGGGGAAGCTTTCTTT. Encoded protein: CSVEDPGEAFF.

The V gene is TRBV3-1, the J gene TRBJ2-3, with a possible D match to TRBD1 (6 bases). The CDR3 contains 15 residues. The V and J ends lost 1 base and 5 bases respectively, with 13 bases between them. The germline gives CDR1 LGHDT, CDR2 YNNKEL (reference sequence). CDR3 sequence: CASSQVAGAGDTQYF. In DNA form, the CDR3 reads TGTGCCAGCAGCCAAGTTGCAGGGGCGGGAGATACGCAGTATTTT.